These 13 T cell receptor beta chains share one sample of origin, sequenced in a study of T cells in tuberculosis. The method was immunoSEQ multiplex PCR; TCRdb's version includes in-frame clones alone and lacks a portion of them. The sample lists more than 30,000 clones, 94% seen once, with about an eighth in the top ten. Sequenced: PBMCs. The receptors were gathered from a donor aged 5 to 30 with latent tuberculosis or without tuberculosis infection. Some clones in this sample may be carry-over from other donors' samples.

V and J are TRBV14 and TRBJ2-3; 9 nucleotides line up with TRBD2. Germline trimming cut 4 bases from V and 1 base from J; bases unmatched to any gene: 3. This CDR3 has 15 residues. Germline-derived CDR1 and CDR2 are SGHDN and FVKESK. This chain's CDR3 is CASSPLAGGTDTQYF. As DNA, the CDR3 is TGTGCCAGCAGCCCTTTAGCGGGGGGCACAGATACGCAGTATTTT.

CDR3 sequence reads: CASSPLKGFANTIYF. The DNA of the CDR3 is TGTGCCAGCAGCCCTCTCAAGGGGTTTGCAAACACCATATATTTT. The V and J genes are TRBV6-5 and TRBJ1-3, with a weak D call TRBD1 (5 bases). The CDR3 covers 15 residues. V shed 6 bases and J shed 6 bases, with 18 bases lying between them. The germline gives CDR1 MNHEY, CDR2 SVGAGI.

This clone was observed once. The chain's CDR3 is CASSLNSEGEAFF. The CDR3 bases are TGTGCCAGCAGCTTAAATTCGGAGGGTGAAGCTTTCTTT. The rearrangement uses TRBV7-2 and TRBJ1-1; D ambiguous. The germline V gene encodes CDR1 SGHTA and CDR2 FQGNSA. The CDR3 covers 13 residues. V was shortened by 2 bases and J by 7 bases, with 11 bases between the two germline ends.

In its sample, this clone was seen once. The chain is built from TRBV27 and TRBJ1-6, with a weak D call TRBD1 (6 bases). The CDR3 runs 14 residues. Trimming took off 4 bases at V and 7 bases at J, with 11 bases between the two ends. CDR1 is MNHEY, CDR2 SMNVEV, per germline (reference sequence). CDR3 nucleotide sequence: TGTGCCAGCAGTTGGACAGCCTCAAATTCACCCCTCCACTTT. Encoded protein: CASSWTASNSPLHF.

The chain employs TRBV7-9 and TRBJ2-3; the D gene is possibly TRBD2 (6 bases). From germline, CDR1 is SEHNR and CDR2 FQNEAQ (reference sequence). V was cut by 5 bases and J by 3 bases, with 9 bases left in between. The CDR3 is 13 residues long. This CDR3 is CASSPGGTDTQYF. The DNA for the CDR3 is TGTGCCAGCAGCCCCGGGGGTACAGATACGCAGTATTTT.

The chain links TRBV19 to TRBJ1-1; D call uncertain. The CDR3 has 14 amino acids. CDR1 is LNHDA and CDR2 is SQIVND in the germline V gene (reference sequence). V was clipped by 3 bases and J by 5 bases, with 13 bases between them. The CDR3 loop reads CASSITWSGTEAFF. CDR3 DNA sequence: TGTGCCAGTAGTATCACTTGGTCGGGGACTGAAGCTTTCTTT.

The DNA of the CDR3 is TGTGCCTGGGAAACGGGGGAGGGGAATTCACCCCTCCACTTT. This translates into CAWETGEGNSPLHF. The rearrangement uses TRBV30 and TRBJ1-6; D is possibly TRBD1 (5 bases). Germline V gene sequence: CDR1 GTSNPN, CDR2 SVGIG (reference sequence). The V end was cut by 5 bases, the J end by 7 bases, with 15 bases between. The CDR3 totals 14 residues.

The gene calls are TRBV5-6 and TRBJ2-5, with a possible D match to TRBD1 (6 bases). Germline CDR1 is SGHDT and CDR2 is YYEEEE. The CDR3 is made up of 17 amino acids. V gave up 0 bases and J gave up 3 bases, with 18 bases separating them. CDR3 loop: CASSLGEGGSEKETQYF. The CDR3 nucleotides read TGTGCCAGCAGCTTGGGGGAAGGGGGTAGCGAGAAAGAGACCCAGTACTTC.

The genes are TRBV30 and TRBJ1-1, with D tentatively TRBD1 (5 bases). In germline, CDR1 is GTSNPN, CDR2 SVGIG (reference sequence). The CDR3 is 14 amino acids. V gave up 0 bases and J gave up 4 bases, with 12 bases separating them. The CDR3, as DNA: TGTGCCTGGAGTGTATGGGGGGAGGTCACTGAAGCTTTCTTT. Protein product: CAWSVWGEVTEAFF.

The chain combines TRBV18 with TRBJ2-3, with 7 nucleotides matching TRBD2. The CDR3 is 16 amino acids. Trimming at V came to 1 base and at J to 9 bases, leaving 13 bases not matched to a gene. Germline V gene data show CDR1 as KGHSH and CDR2 as LQKENI. The CDR3 DNA follows: TGTGCCAGCTCACCACTCGCTCCTCTAGCGGAGACAACGCAGTATTTT. Encoded protein: CASSPLAPLAETTQYF. Complete variable domain (other parts from reference TRBV18 and TRBJ2-3): NAGVMQNPRHLVRRRGQEARLRCSPMKGHSHVYWYRQLPEEGLKFMVYLQKENIIDESGMPKERFSAEFPKEGPSILRIQQVVRGDSAAYFCASSPLAPLAETTQYFGPGTRLTVL.

V usage is TRBV6-6 and J usage is TRBJ1-5, with a weak D call TRBD1 (6 bases). Germline lookup yields CDR1 MNHNY and CDR2 SVGAGI (reference sequence). The CDR3 extends over 12 amino acids. Trimming took off 5 bases at V and 7 bases at J, with 9 bases between the two ends. The CDR3 DNA reads as TGTGCCAGCAGTCCGGGGGGCCAGCCCCAGCATTTT. It codes for CASSPGGQPQHF.

The chain links TRBV7-6 to TRBJ1-1; 7 bases line up with TRBD1. The junction had 7 bases not matched to a gene; V was cut back by 2 bases and J by 7 bases. Per the germline V gene, CDR1 is SGHVS and CDR2 is FNYEAQ. CDR3 length: 14 amino acids. The CDR3 is CASSLQGDSGEAFF. In nucleotides, the CDR3 is TGTGCCAGCAGCTTACAGGGGGATTCGGGTGAAGCTTTCTTT.

This chain uses TRBV14 with TRBJ1-1; D ambiguous. There are 14 residues in the CDR3. Looked up from germline, CDR1 is SGHDN and CDR2 is FVKESK. V gave up 2 bases and J gave up 1 base, with 8 bases separating them. The CDR3 loop reads CASSQTHGNTEAFF. The CDR3 DNA reads as TGTGCCAGCAGCCAAACCCACGGGAACACTGAAGCTTTCTTT.